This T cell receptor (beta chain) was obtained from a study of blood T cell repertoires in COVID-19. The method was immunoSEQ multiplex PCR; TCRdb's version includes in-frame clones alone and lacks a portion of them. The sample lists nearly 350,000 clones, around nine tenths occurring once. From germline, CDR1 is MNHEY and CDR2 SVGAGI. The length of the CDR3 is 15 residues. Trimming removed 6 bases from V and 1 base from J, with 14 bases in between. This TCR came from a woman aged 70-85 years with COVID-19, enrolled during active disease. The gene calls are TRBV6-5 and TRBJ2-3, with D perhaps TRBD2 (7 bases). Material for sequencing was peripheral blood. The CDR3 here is CASSAVGGGTDTQYF. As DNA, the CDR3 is TGTGCCAGCAGCGCCGTAGGGGGGGGCACAGATACGCAGTATTTT.